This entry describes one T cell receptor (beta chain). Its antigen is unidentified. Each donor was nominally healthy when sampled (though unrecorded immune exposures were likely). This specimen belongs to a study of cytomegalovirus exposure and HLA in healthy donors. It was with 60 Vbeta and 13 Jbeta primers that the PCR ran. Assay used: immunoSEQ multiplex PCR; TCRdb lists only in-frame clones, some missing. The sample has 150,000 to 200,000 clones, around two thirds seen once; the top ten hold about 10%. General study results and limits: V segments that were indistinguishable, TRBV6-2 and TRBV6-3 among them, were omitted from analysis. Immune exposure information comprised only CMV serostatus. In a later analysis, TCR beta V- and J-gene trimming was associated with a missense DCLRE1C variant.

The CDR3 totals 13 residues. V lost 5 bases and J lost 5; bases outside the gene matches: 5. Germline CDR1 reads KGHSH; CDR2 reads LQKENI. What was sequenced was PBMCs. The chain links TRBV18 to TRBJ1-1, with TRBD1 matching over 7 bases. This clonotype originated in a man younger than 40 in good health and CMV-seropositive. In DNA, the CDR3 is TGTGCCAGCTCATCCGACAGGGAGACTGAAGCTTTCTTT. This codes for CASSSDRETEAFF.